This is a list of T cell receptor beta chains from one sample in a study of PD-L1 blockade in urothelial cancer. The method was immunoSEQ multiplex PCR; TCRdb's version includes in-frame clones alone and lacks a portion of them. The data show more than 65,000 clones, with about nine tenths seen just once and 5% to 6% held by the top ten. Sample: PBMCs, taken around atezolizumab (anti-PD-L1) treatment. The origin of the receptors is a woman aged 70-85 years with urothelial cancer. Both conserved end residues are trimmed from each CDR3. A D gene is named only where the DNA matches it firmly.

>TRBJ1-1|TRBV28|.
ASSSYRNTEAF
>TRBJ2-7|TRBV5-6|TRBD1
ASSLFAGGYEQY
>TRBJ1-2|TRBV2|.
ASSEEARVANYGYT
>TRBJ2-2|TRBV10-2|.
ASRSPRASENTGELF
>TRBJ1-1|TRBV11-2|.
ASSLTSGGSPEAF
>TRBJ2-5|TRBV7-7|.
ASSLDPQAQETQY
>TRBJ2-7|TRBV5-1|TRBD2
ASGNRGLAGDYEQY
>TRBJ1-2|TRBV19|.
ASSIVSGMLGDYGYT
>TRBJ2-1|TRBV20-1|.
SASGYNEQF
>TRBJ2-3|TRBV4-3|.
ASSQSRTISTDTQY
>TRBJ1-6|TRBV18|.
ASSNRDNSPLH
>TRBJ1-5|TRBV28|.
ASSTNTQPQH
>TRBJ2-1|TRBV11-2|TRBD1
ASSFLGQGFNEQF
>TRBJ2-1|TRBV19|TRBD1
ASSRQGAINEQF
>TRBJ1-4|TRBV2|TRBD1
ASTWDRGNEKLF
>TRBJ2-7|TRBV7-8|.
ASSLGGGFYEQY
>TRBJ2-7|TRBV2|TRBD1
ASSRQGWAYEQY
>TRBJ2-7|TRBV7-9|TRBD2
ASSHSGGEEISYEQY
>TRBJ2-7|TRBV7-2|.
ASSLLLVLSSYEQY
>TRBJ1-2|TRBV5-4|.
ASSLWHSNYGYT
>TRBJ2-2|TRBV5-4|TRBD2
ASSSLAGANTGELF
>TRBJ2-1|TRBV4-2|.
ASRGDRTYNEQF
>TRBJ1-3|TRBV27|.
ASSHGPGGNTIY
>TRBJ2-5|TRBV9|.
ASSVRAGPKETQY
>TRBJ2-1|TRBV5-1|.
ASSPPTDEQF
>TRBJ1-3|TRBV4-3|.
ASSQWYRGSGNTIY
>TRBJ1-6|TRBV6-5|.
ASSYQGLGNNSPLH
>TRBJ2-3|TRBV6-5|.
ASSETQSGADTQY
>TRBJ1-1|TRBV11-2|TRBD1
ASSPEQGLEAF
>TRBJ1-6|TRBV11-2|.
ASSLDYSSNSPLH
>TRBJ2-3|TRBV6-6|.
ASKGAASTDTQY